This T cell receptor (beta chain) was retrieved from a study of blood T cell repertoires in COVID-19. In the study overall: From the United States, Italy and Spain came samples of acute and convalescent COVID-19. PBMCs, B-cell-depleted T cells, or T cells provided the cDNA or gDNA that made up the material.

The sample holds a few counts of this clone. Germline V lookup: CDR1 GTSNPN, CDR2 SVGIG (reference sequence). The CDR3 is 15 residues long. Trimming took off 1 base at V and 4 bases at J, with 16 bases between the two ends. Per the study methods: Reference gene primers were amplified, and this amplification served to estimate nucleated cell counts. Here immunoSEQ multiplex PCR was the method, and the copy in TCRdb shows in-frame clones only, minus some. V and J calls plus clone size are reproduced from that table; the DNA served to infer D and trimming. Here the sample spans approximately 220,000 clones, about nine tenths being singletons.

The V call is TRBV30, the J call TRBJ2-5; D may be TRBD1 (9 bases). The receptor was derived from a man aged 50-59 years with acute or convalescent COVID-19. Material for sequencing was peripheral blood. The chain's CDR3 is CAWSGDRAGGETQYF. The CDR3 DNA follows: TGTGCCTGGAGTGGGGACAGGGCGGGGGGAGAGACCCAGTACTTC.